The T cell receptor (beta chain) under discussion was sequenced for a study of T cell responses to AZD1222 COVID-19 vaccine. Regarding the study as a whole: Baseline serology detected seropositivity in only a handful of AZD1222 recipients.

The ends were cut back, 4 bases at V and 5 bases at J, with 15 bases in the middle. The length of the CDR3 is 14 residues. Germline values: CDR1 SGHRS, CDR2 YFSETQ. Concerning this clone: What it binds is unknown.

The repertoire was sequenced with immunoSEQ multiplex PCR; TCRdb's copy has only in-frame clones and lacks some. The sample holds 97,000 or so clones; 70% to 90% are singletons and the top ten take around 5%. The genes are TRBV5-1 and TRBJ2-5, with D possibly being TRBD1 (6 bases). The specimen comprised peripheral blood, sampled on day 0 of AZD1222 vaccination. This clonotype originated in an adult in good health. The CDR3: CASSPQGRGETQYF. The CDR3 bases are TGCGCCAGCAGCCCCCAGGGTAGGGGGGAGACCCAGTACTTC.